This TCR beta chain was identified in a study of blood T cell repertoires in COVID-19. In the original workflow: Nucleated cell number was recorded as an estimate derived from reference gene primer amplification. TCRdb keeps only in-frame clones here, not all; method: immunoSEQ multiplex PCR. V, J and clone size were drawn from that table, and D and trimming were deduced from the DNA. The sample yields approximately 340,000 clones, 91% seen once. What was sequenced was PBMCs or T cells enriched from blood (not recorded which). The TCR comes from a middle-aged woman who had been exposed to COVID-19.

This CDR3 is CASSTNRGGNTIYF. In DNA, the CDR3 is TGTGCCAGCAGTACAAACAGGGGGGGAAACACCATATATTTT. The chain joins TRBV6-5 to TRBJ1-3; 8 bases are a match to TRBD1. The CDR3 runs to 14 residues. Germline V lookup: CDR1 MNHEY, CDR2 SVGAGI. The V segment lost 5 bases and the J segment 4 bases; nucleotides outside the gene matches: 4.